Listed below are T cell receptor beta chains from one sample, sequenced in a study of long-term antiretroviral therapy in people with HIV. Assay: immunoSEQ multiplex PCR; the TCRdb copy retains only in-frame clones and omits some. The sample contains approximately 17,000 clones, roughly 71% of which appear only once. This specimen consisted of unsorted PBMCs, obtained about 2.4 years before starting antiretroviral therapy. Receptor source: a woman aged 45-65 years with HIV. The CDR3 runs from the conserved cysteine through the conserved F or W. Each record gives: V gene, D gene, J gene, clone size, CDR3 DNA, CDR3 protein. D genes are given only for firm matches. Clone size is not always given. Where it is, it says once, few, many or a class for expanded clones.

>TRBV5-1|.|TRBJ1-2|.
TGCGCCAGCAGCTTCCAGGGACGGGACGACACCTTC
CASSFQGRDDTF
>TRBV7-9|.|TRBJ2-3|.
TGTGCCAGCAGCCCGAGCCAGACTAGCACAGATACGCAGTATTTT
CASSPSQTSTDTQYF
>TRBV5-1|TRBD2|TRBJ2-1|.
TGCGCCAGCAGCTTTCTAGCGGGGGGTGAGCAGTTCTTC
CASSFLAGGEQFF
>TRBV7-6|.|TRBJ2-2|.
TGTGCCAGCAGCTCTACAACGAACACCGGGGAGCTGTTTTTT
CASSSTTNTGELFF
>TRBV30|.|TRBJ2-1|.
TGTGCCTGGAGTAAGGAAATAGGCCCCTCTTCCCACAATGAGCAGTTCTTC
CAWSKEIGPSSHNEQFF
>TRBV14|TRBD2|TRBJ2-5|.
TGTGCCAGCAGCGTCCGGACTAGCGGGGGGCCCTGGTACCAAGAGACCCAGTACTTC
CASSVRTSGGPWYQETQYF
>TRBV19|.|TRBJ2-3|.
TGTGCCAGTAGTATAAACACAGATACGCAGTATTTT
CASSINTDTQYF
>TRBV6-5|TRBD1|TRBJ1-2|.
TGTGCCAGCGTGGGCGGCAGGGGGGCCTATGGCTACACCTTC
CASVGGRGAYGYTF
>TRBV5-6|.|TRBJ1-1|.
TGTGCCAGCAGCCCTCAGGACATGAACACTGAAGCTTTCTTT
CASSPQDMNTEAFF
>TRBV6-5|.|TRBJ2-1|.
TGTGCCAGCAGTAGAGCGGAATACAATGAGCAGTTCTTC
CASSRAEYNEQFF
>TRBV7-6|.|TRBJ2-2|.
TGTGCCAGCAGCTTAGACGGGGCCGGGGATGGAAACACCGGGGAGCTGTTTTTT
CASSLDGAGDGNTGELFF
>TRBV10-1|.|TRBJ2-1|once
TGCGCCACCTCGGGACCGGGCTCCTACAATGAGCAGTTCTTC
CATSGPGSYNEQFF
>TRBV5-1|.|TRBJ2-3|.
TGCGCCAGCAGCTCCATAAGCAGGGGCACAGATACGCAGTATTTT
CASSSISRGTDTQYF
>TRBV9|TRBD1|TRBJ2-7|.
TGTGCCAGCAGCGGTGGGACAGGGCCCCGTGAGCAGTACTTC
CASSGGTGPREQYF
>TRBV7-9|.|TRBJ1-4|.
TGCGCCAGCAGCTTGGCCGGGGAGGACGAAAAACTGTTTTTT
CASSLAGEDEKLFF